A selection of T cell receptor beta chains follows, all from one sample in a study of T cell changes during pregnancy in multiple sclerosis. Data came from immunoSEQ multiplex PCR; TCRdb stores just in-frame clones and leaves some out. The sample includes about 40,000 clones, approximately 94% seen only once; the top ten take around 1.2%. The sequencing used peripheral blood, collected before pregnancy. These receptors all come from a female donor with multiple sclerosis, enrolled in a pregnancy study. CDR3s include the opening cysteine and the closing phenylalanine or tryptophan.

v_call	j_call	cdr3_aa
TRBV19	TRBJ2-3	CASSIRTRTMSTDTQYF
TRBV19	TRBJ2-7	CASSSRLAAAGKQYF
TRBV2	TRBJ2-5	CASSETFGETQYF
TRBV2	TRBJ2-1	CASVIDRGLLHEQFF
TRBV7-3	TRBJ2-2	CASSLRLAGGYSGELFF
TRBV18	TRBJ2-1	CASSPFGQLYNEQFF
TRBV5-1	TRBJ2-7	CASSYTGRAIYEQYF
TRBV19	TRBJ2-3	CASSPRTGNTDTQYF
TRBV4-1	TRBJ2-3	CASNPTGTLSTDTQYF
TRBV28	TRBJ1-4	CASRQQVYNEKLFF
TRBV4-3	TRBJ1-2	CASSQEEEGALKGYTF